The T cell receptor (beta chain) under discussion was sequenced for a study of technical replicates of blood from a handful of donors. The germline CDR1 and CDR2 sequences are SEHNR and FQNEAQ (reference sequence). This CDR3 contains 15 residues. With 0 bases removed from V and 4 bases from J, the gap between germline ends came to 12 bases. TCRdb keeps only in-frame clones here, not all; method: immunoSEQ multiplex PCR. The sample yields 78,000 or so clones, about nine tenths seen once. This clonotype originated in a human donor in good health. Some clones in this sample may be carry-over from other donors' samples. The source material was T cells isolated from PBMCs. The gene calls are TRBV7-9 and TRBJ1-1; D unresolved. CDR3 loop: CASSLAAAGLTEAFF. DNA for the CDR3: TGTGCCAGCAGCTTAGCAGCCGCAGGCCTCACTGAAGCTTTCTTT.